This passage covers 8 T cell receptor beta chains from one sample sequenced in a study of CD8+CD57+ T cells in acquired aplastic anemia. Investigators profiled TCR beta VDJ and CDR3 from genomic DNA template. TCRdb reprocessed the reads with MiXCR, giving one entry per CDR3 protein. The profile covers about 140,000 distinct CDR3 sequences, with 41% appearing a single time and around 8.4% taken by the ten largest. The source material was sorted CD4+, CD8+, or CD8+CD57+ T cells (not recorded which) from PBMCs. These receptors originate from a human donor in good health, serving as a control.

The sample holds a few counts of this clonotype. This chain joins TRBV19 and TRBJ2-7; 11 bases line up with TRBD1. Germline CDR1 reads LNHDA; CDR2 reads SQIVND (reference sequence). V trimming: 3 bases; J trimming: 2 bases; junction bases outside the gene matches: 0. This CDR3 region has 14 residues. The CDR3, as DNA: TGTGCCAGTAGTATGGGACAGGGGGCCTACGAGCAGTACTTC. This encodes CASSMGQGAYEQYF.

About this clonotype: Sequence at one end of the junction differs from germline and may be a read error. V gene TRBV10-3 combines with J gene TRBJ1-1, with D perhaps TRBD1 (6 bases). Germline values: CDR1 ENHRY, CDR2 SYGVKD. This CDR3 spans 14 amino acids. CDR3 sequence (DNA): TGTGCCAGCAGTCCGACAGGAAAGAACACTGAAGCTTTCTTT. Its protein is CASSPTGKNTEAFF.

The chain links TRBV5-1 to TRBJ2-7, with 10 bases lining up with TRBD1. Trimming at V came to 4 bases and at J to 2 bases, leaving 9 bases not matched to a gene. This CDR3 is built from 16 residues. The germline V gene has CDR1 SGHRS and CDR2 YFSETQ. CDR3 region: CASSPRTGGTAYEQYF. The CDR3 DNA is TGCGCCAGCAGCCCCAGGACAGGGGGTACGGCCTACGAGCAGTACTTC.

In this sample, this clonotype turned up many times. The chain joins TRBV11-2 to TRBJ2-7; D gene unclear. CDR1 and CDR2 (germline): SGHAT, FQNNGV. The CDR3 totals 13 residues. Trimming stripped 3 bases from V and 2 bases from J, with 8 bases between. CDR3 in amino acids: CASSFSQTYEQYF. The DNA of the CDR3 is TGTGCCAGCAGCTTCTCCCAGACCTACGAGCAGTACTTC. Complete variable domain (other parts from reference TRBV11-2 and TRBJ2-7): EAGVAQSPRYKIIEKRQSVAFWCNPISGHATLYWYQQILGQGPKLLIQFQNNGVVDDSQLPKDRFSAERLKGVDSTLKIQPAKLEDSAVYLCASSFSQTYEQYFGPGTRLTVT.

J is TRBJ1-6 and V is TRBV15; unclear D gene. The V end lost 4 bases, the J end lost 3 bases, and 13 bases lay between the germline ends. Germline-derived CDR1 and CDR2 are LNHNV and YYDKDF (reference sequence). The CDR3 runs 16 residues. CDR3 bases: TGTGCCACCAGCAAAAACGGACGGATCTATAATTCACCCCTCCACTTT. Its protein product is CATSKNGRIYNSPLHF.

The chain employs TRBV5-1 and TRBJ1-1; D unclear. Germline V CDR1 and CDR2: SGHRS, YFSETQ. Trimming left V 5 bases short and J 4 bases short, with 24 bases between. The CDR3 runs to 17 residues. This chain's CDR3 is CASSYNSPGALTTEAFF. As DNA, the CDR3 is TGCGCCAGCAGTTACAATTCTCCAGGAGCCTTGACCACTGAAGCTTTCTTT.

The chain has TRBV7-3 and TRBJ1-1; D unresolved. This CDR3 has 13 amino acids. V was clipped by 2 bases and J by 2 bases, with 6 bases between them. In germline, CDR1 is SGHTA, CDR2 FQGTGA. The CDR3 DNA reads TGTGCCAGCAGCTTACAGGATAACACTGAAGCTTTCTTT. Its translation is CASSLQDNTEAFF.

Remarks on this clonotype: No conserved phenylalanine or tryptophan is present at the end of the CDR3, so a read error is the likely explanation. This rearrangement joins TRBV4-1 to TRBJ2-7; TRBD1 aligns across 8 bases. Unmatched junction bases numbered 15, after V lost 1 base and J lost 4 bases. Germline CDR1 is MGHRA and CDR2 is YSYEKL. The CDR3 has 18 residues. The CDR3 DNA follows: TGCGCCAGCAGCCAAGTTTGGACTATGGGGACAGGTTCTTACGAGCAGTACCTC. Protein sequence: CASSQVWTMGTGSYEQYL.